These 20 T cell receptor beta chains were sequenced from one sample in a study of blood T cell repertoires in COVID-19. TCRdb keeps only in-frame clones here, not all; method: immunoSEQ multiplex PCR. The sample includes about 110,000 clones, about 64% seen only once; the top ten take approximately 0.88%. The source material was peripheral blood. The receptors originated from a human donor with acute or convalescent COVID-19. The donor label of this sample is uncertain.

J is TRBJ1-5 and V is TRBV9, with D perhaps matching TRBD1 (6 bases). This CDR3 has 14 residues. Germline CDR1 is SGDLS and CDR2 is YYNGEE. V was clipped by 4 bases and J by 7 bases, with 15 bases between them. The CDR3 nucleotides read TGTGCCAGCAGCCTCGGGGACATATCCCAGCCCCAGCATTTT. Its protein product is CASSLGDISQPQHF.

V usage is TRBV7-9 and J usage is TRBJ2-2; 9 positions match TRBD1. J lost 3 bases, V lost 2 bases, and 1 base had no gene match. Germline CDR1 reads SEHNR; CDR2 reads FQNEAQ (reference sequence). This CDR3 is 15 amino acids long. The CDR3 here is CASSLRTGDTGELFF. The CDR3, as DNA: TGTGCCAGCAGCTTAAGGACAGGGGACACCGGGGAGCTGTTTTTT.

This clone showed up just once. The rearrangement uses TRBV3-1 (or the pseudogene TRBV3-2) and TRBJ2-5; 8 bases line up with TRBD2. The V gene's germline CDR1 is LGHDT and CDR2 YNNKEL (reference sequence). The CDR3 is 16 residues long. V was pared by 3 bases and J by 5 bases, with 11 bases of the junction left unmatched. CDR3 bases: TGTGCCAGCAGCCAGGGTCCCCGGGGGGGCCTTGAGACCCAGTACTTC. Translated: CASSQGPRGGLETQYF.

V is TRBV9 and J is TRBJ1-4; D is unclear. In germline, CDR1 is SGDLS, CDR2 YYNGEE. The CDR3 consists of 15 residues. V lost 4 bases to trimming and J lost 1 base, with 11 bases between them. The CDR3: CASSPQQLTNEKLFF. The CDR3 nucleotides are TGTGCCAGCAGCCCACAACAGTTAACTAATGAAAAACTGTTTTTT.

By proportion, this clone is medium-sized (0.01 to 0.1%). The CDR3 spells CASSIASGLTEAFF. CDR3 DNA sequence: TGTGCCAGTAGTATAGCATCGGGTTTGACTGAAGCTTTCTTT. The V and J genes are TRBV19 and TRBJ1-1; D is unresolved. With 1 base removed from V and 5 bases from J, the gap between germline ends came to 11 bases. The germline gives CDR1 LNHDA, CDR2 SQIVND (reference sequence). CDR3 length: 14 amino acids.

The V gene is TRBV20-1, the J gene TRBJ2-5; D remains unclear. V gave up 8 bases and J gave up 0 bases, with 7 bases separating them. CDR1 and CDR2 (germline): DFQATT, SNEGSKA (reference sequence). CDR3 length: 11 residues. The CDR3 DNA sequence: TGCAGTACAAAGTACCAAGAGACCCAGTACTTC. It translates to CSTKYQETQYF.

This chain uses TRBV19 with TRBJ2-5; D may be TRBD1 (5 bases). Germline values: CDR1 LNHDA, CDR2 SQIVND (reference sequence). This CDR3 spans 14 amino acids. The ends were cut back, 3 bases at V and 7 bases at J, with 15 bases in the middle. CDR3 loop: CASSMVGREGTQYF. The CDR3 nucleotides are TGTGCCAGTAGTATGGTGGGCAGGGAAGGGACCCAGTACTTC.

V is TRBV27 and J is TRBJ2-5, with 13 positions matching TRBD2. V shed 6 bases, J shed 5 bases, and the junction held 9 bases outside the gene matches. Germline lookup yields CDR1 MNHEY and CDR2 SMNVEV (reference sequence). The CDR3 contains 16 residues. The CDR3 DNA sequence: TGTGCCAGCAGATCGACTAGCGGGGGGCCGGGTGAGACCCAGTACTTC. This gives the protein CASRSTSGGPGETQYF.

The chain links TRBV7-8 to TRBJ2-7; 8 bases map to TRBD1. This CDR3 is 14 amino acids long. Germline loops: CDR1 SGHVS, CDR2 FQNEAQ. The CDR3 DNA reads as TGTGCCAGCAGCTTCGGACAGGGCGGGGACGAACAGTACGTC. Translation gives CASSFGQGGDEQYV.

CDR3 in DNA: TGTGCCAGCAGCTTAACAGAAAACCAAGAAAAACTGTTTTTT. Amino acid sequence: CASSLTENQEKLFF. This chain uses TRBV7-8 with TRBJ1-4; D not resolved. Germline V gene sequence: CDR1 SGHVS, CDR2 FQNEAQ. This CDR3 contains 14 residues. Trimming left V 2 bases short and J 8 bases short, with 12 bases between.

CDR3 amino acids: CASSEEGAPYNSPLHF. CDR3 coding DNA: TGTGCCAGCAGTGAAGAGGGGGCTCCCTATAATTCACCCCTCCACTTT. The rearrangement links TRBV2 to TRBJ1-6; 7 nucleotides align to TRBD1. The V gene end was trimmed by 1 base and the J gene end by 2 bases; junction bases not matched to a gene: 2. CDR1 is SNHLY and CDR2 is FYNNEI in the germline V gene. This CDR3 is built from 16 residues.

The rearrangement joins TRBV29-1 to TRBJ1-3; TRBD1 aligns across 9 bases. The CDR3 loop spans 17 amino acids. Germline V lookup: CDR1 SQVTM, CDR2 ANQGSEA. After removal of 4 bases from V and 3 bases from J, the junction contained 13 bases not matched to a gene. The CDR3 DNA sequence: TGCAGCGTTGCTCCCGGGACAGGGCGCGCGGGTGGAAACACCATATATTTT. Translating it yields CSVAPGTGRAGGNTIYF.

This chain links TRBV9 with TRBJ2-1, with 9 positions matching TRBD1. Germline lookup yields CDR1 SGDLS and CDR2 YYNGEE. The junction had 5 bases not matched to a gene; V was cut back by 3 bases and J by 4 bases. This CDR3 comprises 15 residues. The CDR3 DNA reads as TGTGCCAGCAGCGCCAGGGGGACAGGGTACAATGAGCAGTTCTTC. Its translation: CASSARGTGYNEQFF. The entire variable domain, with the rest obtained from reference TRBV9 and TRBJ2-1, is as follows: DSGVTQTPKHLITATGQRVTLRCSPRSGDLSVYWYQQSLDQGLQFLIQYYNGEERAKGNILERFSAQQFPDLHSELNLSSLELGDSALYFCASSARGTGYNEQFFGPGTRLTVL.

This rearrangement joins TRBV5-1 to TRBJ1-2, with 9 positions matching TRBD1. The germline V gene encodes CDR1 SGHRS and CDR2 YFSETQ. J lost 5 bases, V lost 0 bases, and 5 bases had no gene match. The CDR3 is 15 residues long. CDR3: CASSLGPGQGYGYTF. CDR3 DNA: TGCGCCAGCAGCTTGGGACCGGGACAGGGATATGGCTACACCTTC.

V gene TRBV29-1 combines with J gene TRBJ2-1, with 9 positions matching TRBD1. The CDR3 has 16 residues. Germline V lookup: CDR1 SQVTM, CDR2 ANQGSEA. The V and J ends lost 6 bases and 1 base, in that order; junction bases with no gene match: 10. The CDR3 sequence is CSVPRPGQGSYNEQFF. In nucleotides, the CDR3 is TGCAGCGTCCCCAGACCGGGACAGGGTTCCTACAATGAGCAGTTCTTC.

In this sample, this clone turned up a few times. This sequence joins TRBV6-8 and TRBJ2-7, with a tentative D call TRBD2 (6 bases). The CDR3 totals 12 residues. Germline V gene lookup returns CDR1 MNHGY and CDR2 SAAAGT. The V gene lost 8 bases and the J gene lost 9 bases, with 17 bases spanning the gap. The CDR3 DNA reads TGTGCCAGCGGGGGGACTTTCTTGCGGCAGTACGTC. It yields the protein CASGGTFLRQYV.

This clone was recorded a few times. The chain recombines TRBV3-1 (or the pseudogene TRBV3-2) with TRBJ1-1; TRBD1 agrees at 7 bases. After removal of 4 bases from V and 8 bases from J, the junction contained 1 base not matched to a gene. This CDR3 comprises 11 residues. The germline V gene has CDR1 LGHDT and CDR2 YNNKEL (reference sequence). In nucleotides, the CDR3 is TGTGCCAGCAGCCGACAGGGAGAAGCTTTCTTT. This sequence encodes CASSRQGEAFF.

J is TRBJ2-3 and V is TRBV5-5; 9 bases agree with TRBD1. CDR3 size: 15 residues. Germline trimming cut 4 bases from V and 3 bases from J; bases unmatched to any gene: 6. Germline CDR1 and CDR2: SGHKS and YYEKEE (reference sequence). CDR3: CASSPRDRATDTQYF. In DNA, the CDR3 is TGTGCCAGCAGCCCCCGGGACAGGGCGACAGATACGCAGTATTTT.

The chain couples TRBV19 to TRBJ1-5, with 10 bases that match TRBD1. CDR1 is LNHDA and CDR2 is SQIVND in the germline V gene (reference sequence). The CDR3 is made up of 17 amino acids. V lost 5 bases and J lost 1; bases outside the gene matches: 8. CDR3 region: CASSETGGYWSNQPQHF. The CDR3 coding sequence is TGTGCCAGTAGTGAGACAGGGGGCTACTGGAGCAATCAGCCCCAGCATTTT. The complete variable domain, with remaining parts taken from reference TRBV19 and TRBJ1-5, reads DGGITQSPKYLFRKEGQNVTLSCEQNLNHDAMYWYRQDPGQGLRLIYYSQIVNDFQKGDIAEGYSVSREKKESFPLTVTSAQKNPTAFYLCASSETGGYWSNQPQHFGDGTRLSIL.

The chain couples TRBV24-1 to TRBJ2-2; 7 nucleotides match TRBD1. This CDR3 has 16 amino acids. Germline V gives CDR1 KGHDR, CDR2 SFDVKD. The ends lost 7 bases at V and 0 bases at J; junction bases unmatched: 7. CDR3 region: CATSLPGQPNTGELFF. CDR3 nucleotide sequence: TGTGCCACCAGCCTACCGGGACAGCCGAACACCGGGGAGCTGTTTTTT.